A selection of T cell receptor beta chains follows, all from one sample in a study of T cell changes during pregnancy in multiple sclerosis. Measured with immunoSEQ multiplex PCR; TCRdb has only the in-frame clones, and not every one. Among roughly 39,000 clones, 90% were seen once, and the ten largest hold over 0.45%. The material sequenced was CD4+ T cells from peripheral blood mononuclear cells, taken in the first trimester of pregnancy. Receptor source: a female donor in good health, enrolled as a control in a pregnancy study. Both conserved end residues are part of each CDR3. The D gene is left open where the match is weak. Expanded clones get a size class; other rows say once, few or many, or leave the size out.

J gene: TRBJ1-1
V gene: TRBV7-2
clone size: few
D gene: NA
CDR3 protein: CASSFFPGSMNTEAFF
CDR3 DNA: TGTGCCAGCAGCTTCTTTCCAGGGTCCATGAACACTGAAGCTTTCTTT

J gene: TRBJ2-7
V gene: TRBV7-9
clone size: NA
D gene: TRBD1
CDR3 protein: CASSRYRGTVLSYEQYF
CDR3 DNA: TGTGCCAGCAGCCGCTACCGAGGGACAGTTCTCTCCTACGAGCAGTACTTC

J gene: TRBJ1-6
V gene: TRBV5-1
clone size: NA
D gene: TRBD1
CDR3 protein: CASSPPGQGDSPLHF
CDR3 DNA: TGCGCCAGCAGCCCGCCGGGACAGGGGGATTCACCCCTCCACTTT

J gene: TRBJ2-2
V gene: TRBV5-4
clone size: once
D gene: NA
CDR3 protein: CASSLFFSAGELFF
CDR3 DNA: TGTGCCAGCAGCTTGTTCTTCTCCGCCGGGGAGCTGTTTTTT

J gene: TRBJ2-5
V gene: TRBV27
clone size: NA
D gene: NA
CDR3 protein: CASSKGGARPEQYF
CDR3 DNA: TGTGCCAGCTCAAAGGGGGGGGCCCGGCCGGAGCAGTACTTC

J gene: TRBJ1-2
V gene: TRBV18
clone size: NA
D gene: TRBD1
CDR3 protein: CASSQTGDYGYTF
CDR3 DNA: TGTGCCAGCTCCCAAACAGGGGACTATGGCTACACCTTC

J gene: TRBJ2-2
V gene: TRBV10-2
clone size: NA
D gene: NA
CDR3 protein: CASISGGLNTGELFF
CDR3 DNA: TGCGCCAGCATTTCAGGAGGACTCAACACCGGGGAGCTGTTTTTT

J gene: TRBJ1-1
V gene: TRBV10-3
clone size: NA
D gene: TRBD1
CDR3 protein: CAIKKTGGAWTEAFF
CDR3 DNA: TGTGCCATCAAAAAGACAGGGGGCGCGTGGACTGAAGCTTTCTTT

J gene: TRBJ2-5
V gene: TRBV6-1
clone size: NA
D gene: TRBD2
CDR3 protein: CASSESGGRETQYF
CDR3 DNA: TGTGCCAGCAGTGAATCGGGGGGAAGAGAGACCCAGTACTTC

J gene: TRBJ1-1
V gene: TRBV19
clone size: NA
D gene: NA
CDR3 protein: CASLRFNAEAFF
CDR3 DNA: TGTGCCAGTCTCCGGTTCAACGCTGAAGCTTTCTTT

J gene: TRBJ2-2
V gene: TRBV18
clone size: medium-sized
D gene: TRBD2
CDR3 protein: CASYSGGASTGELFF
CDR3 DNA: TGTGCCAGCTATAGCGGGGGCGCAAGCACCGGGGAGCTGTTTTTT

J gene: TRBJ2-1
V gene: TRBV18
clone size: NA
D gene: TRBD1
CDR3 protein: CASSNRGAWNNEQFF
CDR3 DNA: TGTGCCAGCTCTAACAGGGGGGCATGGAACAATGAGCAGTTCTTC

J gene: TRBJ2-3
V gene: TRBV7-3
clone size: NA
D gene: NA
CDR3 protein: CASSSSGTDTQYF
CDR3 DNA: TGTGCCAGCAGCTCTAGCGGCACAGATACGCAGTATTTT

J gene: TRBJ1-5
V gene: TRBV25-1
clone size: NA
D gene: NA
CDR3 protein: CASSDGGRGKNQPQHF
CDR3 DNA: TGTGCCAGCAGTGATGGGGGCAGGGGTAAGAATCAGCCCCAGCATTTT

J gene: TRBJ2-5
V gene: TRBV5-8
clone size: once
D gene: TRBD1
CDR3 protein: CASSPQGARETQYF
CDR3 DNA: TGTGCCAGCAGCCCACAGGGGGCTCGAGAGACCCAGTACTTC

J gene: TRBJ1-6
V gene: TRBV9
clone size: NA
D gene: NA
CDR3 protein: CASSVSSYNSPLHF
CDR3 DNA: TGTGCCAGCAGCGTTAGCTCCTATAATTCACCCCTCCACTTT

J gene: TRBJ1-2
V gene: TRBV4-2
clone size: NA
D gene: TRBD1
CDR3 protein: CASSHGQGYGYTF
CDR3 DNA: TGTGCCAGCAGCCATGGACAGGGCTATGGCTACACCTTC

J gene: TRBJ2-1
V gene: TRBV7-2
clone size: NA
D gene: TRBD1
CDR3 protein: CASSPDRGSNNEQFF
CDR3 DNA: TGTGCCAGCAGCCCGGACAGGGGATCGAACAATGAGCAGTTCTTC

J gene: TRBJ1-1
V gene: TRBV18
clone size: NA
D gene: NA
CDR3 protein: CASAISGTGGTEAFF
CDR3 DNA: TGTGCCAGCGCCATATCCGGGACGGGGGGGACTGAAGCTTTCTTT

J gene: TRBJ2-5
V gene: TRBV14
clone size: NA
D gene: NA
CDR3 protein: CASSQNYQETQYF
CDR3 DNA: TGTGCCAGCAGCCAAAACTACCAAGAGACCCAGTACTTC

J gene: TRBJ1-2
V gene: TRBV6-4
clone size: once
D gene: NA
CDR3 protein: CASSDSSRGGYTF
CDR3 DNA: TGTGCCAGCAGTGACTCGAGCAGGGGTGGCTACACCTTC

J gene: TRBJ2-3
V gene: TRBV14
clone size: NA
D gene: NA
CDR3 protein: CASSQAGGNTQYF
CDR3 DNA: TGTGCCAGCAGCCAAGCAGGGGGGAATACGCAGTATTTT

J gene: TRBJ1-1
V gene: TRBV30
clone size: NA
D gene: TRBD1
CDR3 protein: CAWSPGTGVRTEAFF
CDR3 DNA: TGTGCCTGGAGTCCTGGGACAGGGGTGAGGACTGAAGCTTTCTTT

J gene: TRBJ2-3
V gene: TRBV12-5
clone size: NA
D gene: TRBD2
CDR3 protein: CASGLDASGPQYF
CDR3 DNA: TGTGCTAGTGGTTTGGACGCTAGCGGTCCGCAGTATTTT

J gene: TRBJ1-3
V gene: TRBV9
clone size: NA
D gene: TRBD1
CDR3 protein: CASSFGTGPGPGNTIYF
CDR3 DNA: TGTGCCAGCAGCTTTGGGACAGGGCCGGGCCCTGGAAACACCATATATTTT

J gene: TRBJ1-1
V gene: TRBV6-6
clone size: once
D gene: TRBD1
CDR3 protein: CASSYGQGATEAFF
CDR3 DNA: TGTGCCAGCAGTTACGGACAGGGGGCGACTGAAGCTTTCTTT

J gene: TRBJ1-1
V gene: TRBV20-1
clone size: few
D gene: NA
CDR3 protein: CSASVQIEAFF
CDR3 DNA: TGCAGTGCTAGCGTACAGATTGAAGCTTTCTTT

J gene: TRBJ2-3
V gene: TRBV5-6
clone size: NA
D gene: TRBD2
CDR3 protein: CASSLTTTSGGSTDTQYF
CDR3 DNA: TGTGCCAGCAGCTTAACGACGACTAGCGGGGGCAGCACAGATACGCAGTATTTT

J gene: TRBJ2-3
V gene: TRBV29-1
clone size: NA
D gene: NA
CDR3 protein: CSVAGTSSTDTQYF
CDR3 DNA: TGCAGCGTTGCCGGGACTTCTAGCACAGATACGCAGTATTTT

J gene: TRBJ1-2
V gene: TRBV5-6
clone size: NA
D gene: NA
CDR3 protein: CASSGTGLPYSYTF
CDR3 DNA: TGTGCCAGCAGCGGAACAGGACTACCTTATAGCTACACCTTC

J gene: TRBJ1-6
V gene: TRBV18
clone size: NA
D gene: TRBD1
CDR3 protein: CASSLNPGTVNSPLHF
CDR3 DNA: TGTGCCAGCTCCCTCAACCCCGGGACAGTTAATTCACCCCTCCACTTT

J gene: TRBJ2-1
V gene: TRBV7-3
clone size: NA
D gene: TRBD2
CDR3 protein: CASSVLAGAYNEQFF
CDR3 DNA: TGTGCCAGCAGCGTGCTGGCGGGGGCCTACAATGAGCAGTTCTTC

J gene: TRBJ1-2
V gene: TRBV7-9
clone size: NA
D gene: NA
CDR3 protein: CASTEWAGYTF
CDR3 DNA: TGTGCCAGCACCGAGTGGGCGGGCTACACCTTC

J gene: TRBJ1-2
V gene: TRBV7-2
clone size: NA
D gene: NA
CDR3 protein: CASSTSQTVSYGYTF
CDR3 DNA: TGTGCCAGCAGCACGTCTCAGACAGTCTCCTATGGCTACACCTTC

J gene: TRBJ1-2
V gene: TRBV28
clone size: once
D gene: NA
CDR3 protein: CASRSTGSYGYTF
CDR3 DNA: TGTGCCAGCAGGTCGACAGGATCCTATGGCTACACCTTC

J gene: TRBJ2-5
V gene: TRBV9
clone size: NA
D gene: TRBD1
CDR3 protein: CASSGQGRVTQYF
CDR3 DNA: TGTGCCAGCAGCGGACAGGGCAGGGTGACCCAGTACTTC

J gene: TRBJ2-7
V gene: TRBV7-6
clone size: NA
D gene: TRBD2
CDR3 protein: CASSPGTKNSYEQYF
CDR3 DNA: TGTGCCAGCAGCCCCGGGACTAAAAACTCCTACGAGCAGTACTTC

J gene: TRBJ2-3
V gene: TRBV6-5
clone size: NA
D gene: TRBD2
CDR3 protein: CASSSGTSGTDTQYF
CDR3 DNA: TGTGCCAGCAGCTCCGGGACTAGCGGCACAGATACGCAGTATTTT

J gene: TRBJ1-6
V gene: TRBV4-1
clone size: NA
D gene: NA
CDR3 protein: CASSQDNGIRSSYNSPLHF
CDR3 DNA: TGCGCCAGCAGCCAAGATAACGGGATTAGGAGCTCCTATAATTCACCCCTCCACTTT

J gene: TRBJ2-2
V gene: TRBV4-1
clone size: NA
D gene: TRBD1
CDR3 protein: CASSPTRDRNTGELFF
CDR3 DNA: TGCGCCAGCAGCCCAACCAGGGACAGGAACACCGGGGAGCTGTTTTTT

J gene: TRBJ2-3
V gene: TRBV6-1
clone size: NA
D gene: NA
CDR3 protein: CASRTGPTTDTQYF
CDR3 DNA: TGTGCCAGCAGAACAGGACCCACCACAGATACGCAGTATTTT

J gene: TRBJ2-3
V gene: TRBV29-1
clone size: few
D gene: TRBD2
CDR3 protein: CSVRSGGSTSTDTQYF
CDR3 DNA: TGCAGCGTTCGTAGCGGGGGGTCAACTAGCACAGATACGCAGTATTTT

J gene: TRBJ1-1
V gene: TRBV6-6
clone size: NA
D gene: NA
CDR3 protein: CASSYGRQGLNTEAFF
CDR3 DNA: TGTGCCAGCAGTTACGGGCGTCAGGGCTTGAACACTGAAGCTTTCTTT

J gene: TRBJ2-5
V gene: TRBV28
clone size: NA
D gene: TRBD2
CDR3 protein: CASSLLSGGAGLTQYF
CDR3 DNA: TGTGCCAGCAGTTTATTGAGCGGGGGGGCGGGTTTGACCCAGTACTTC

J gene: TRBJ1-5
V gene: TRBV18
clone size: NA
D gene: TRBD1
CDR3 protein: CASQQGNQPQHF
CDR3 DNA: TGTGCCAGCCAACAGGGGAATCAGCCCCAGCATTTT

J gene: TRBJ1-5
V gene: TRBV19
clone size: NA
D gene: NA
CDR3 protein: CASKSQGTGPQHF
CDR3 DNA: TGTGCCAGTAAGTCCCAGGGCACGGGGCCCCAGCATTTT

J gene: TRBJ2-3
V gene: TRBV4-1
clone size: NA
D gene: TRBD1
CDR3 protein: CASGRTGGTDTQYF
CDR3 DNA: TGCGCCAGCGGCCGGACAGGGGGCACAGATACGCAGTATTTT

J gene: TRBJ2-1
V gene: TRBV7-3
clone size: NA
D gene: NA
CDR3 protein: CASSFGQRNNEQFF
CDR3 DNA: TGTGCCAGCAGCTTTGGTCAGCGCAACAATGAGCAGTTCTTC